Listed below are T cell receptor beta chains from one sample, sequenced in a study of blood T cells in healthy people across ages. TCRdb reprocessed the 5' RACE reads via MiXCR and lists one record per CDR3 protein. The profile shows some 1.6 million distinct CDR3 sequences, roughly 30% of them singletons. Sequencing used blood. The receptors were sampled from a woman under 40 in good health. The CDR3 runs from the conserved cysteine through the conserved F or W.

v_call: TRBV28; j_call: TRBJ2-3; cdr3_aa: CASSAQGTSTDTQYF
v_call: TRBV7-9; j_call: TRBJ2-1; cdr3_aa: CASSLEGSKGNEQFF
v_call: TRBV30; j_call: TRBJ2-3; cdr3_aa: CAWSVLQGAADTQYF
v_call: TRBV12-3/TRBV12-4; j_call: TRBJ2-1; cdr3_aa: CASSPSGLYNEQFF
v_call: TRBV29-1; j_call: TRBJ2-3; cdr3_aa: CSVEGVEGSTQYF
v_call: TRBV5-1; j_call: TRBJ2-1; cdr3_aa: CASSLARGRYNEQFF
v_call: TRBV20-1; j_call: TRBJ2-1; cdr3_aa: CSARVLGVNSYNEQFF
v_call: TRBV6-1; j_call: TRBJ1-6; cdr3_aa: CASSETRFGISYNSPLHF
v_call: TRBV20-1; j_call: TRBJ1-2; cdr3_aa: CSAGQGRESDGYTF
v_call: TRBV5-1; j_call: TRBJ1-2; cdr3_aa: CASSPNYGGVNYGYTF
v_call: TRBV4-1; j_call: TRBJ1-1; cdr3_aa: CASSQAFGREKGVNTEAFF
v_call: TRBV6-5; j_call: TRBJ1-1; cdr3_aa: CASSLDRGQMNTEAFF
v_call: TRBV15; j_call: TRBJ2-7; cdr3_aa: CATSADRSRYEQYF
v_call: TRBV3-1; j_call: TRBJ1-1; cdr3_aa: CASSQLNTEAFF
v_call: TRBV28; j_call: TRBJ2-2; cdr3_aa: CASRQQGARELFF
v_call: TRBV20-1; j_call: TRBJ2-1; cdr3_aa: CSARDRAQPTKEQFF
v_call: TRBV4-1; j_call: TRBJ1-2; cdr3_aa: CASSQDSGQGYGYTF
v_call: TRBV27; j_call: TRBJ2-7; cdr3_aa: CASSQPTLGQGTYEQYF
v_call: TRBV7-9; j_call: TRBJ2-1; cdr3_aa: CASSLKGANEQFF
v_call: TRBV14; j_call: TRBJ2-3; cdr3_aa: CASSQERDITDTQYF
v_call: TRBV4-1; j_call: TRBJ1-2; cdr3_aa: CASSPAGGLHGYTF
v_call: TRBV27; j_call: TRBJ2-7; cdr3_aa: CASFYAPGVGEQYF
v_call: TRBV27; j_call: TRBJ1-2; cdr3_aa: CASSLSEGAHPRGYTF
v_call: TRBV7-2; j_call: TRBJ2-5; cdr3_aa: CASTQGTSGGAGTQYF
v_call: TRBV28; j_call: TRBJ2-1; cdr3_aa: CASSLSRAGEKFF
v_call: TRBV5-1; j_call: TRBJ1-1; cdr3_aa: CASSTDGTEAFF
v_call: TRBV29-1; j_call: TRBJ2-7; cdr3_aa: CSAGPGTYEQYF
v_call: TRBV20-1; j_call: TRBJ2-1; cdr3_aa: CSAKYSGGKYNEQFF
v_call: TRBV28; j_call: TRBJ2-5; cdr3_aa: CASSPRVAGEETQYF
v_call: TRBV20-1; j_call: TRBJ2-1; cdr3_aa: CSAINQAGPTYNEQFF
v_call: TRBV5-5; j_call: TRBJ2-1; cdr3_aa: CASSTAGPPYNEQFF
v_call: TRBV18; j_call: TRBJ1-1; cdr3_aa: CASSPTSTGTSTEAFF
v_call: TRBV7-6; j_call: TRBJ2-3; cdr3_aa: CASDGALLFTDTQYF
v_call: TRBV6-6; j_call: TRBJ2-7; cdr3_aa: CASSYGPYGQYF
v_call: TRBV3-1; j_call: TRBJ2-1; cdr3_aa: CASSPSLAGVNEQFF
v_call: TRBV6-1; j_call: TRBJ1-3; cdr3_aa: CASSEAGTGNTIYF
v_call: TRBV7-9; j_call: TRBJ1-6; cdr3_aa: CASSLETRYNSPLHF
v_call: TRBV20-1; j_call: TRBJ2-3; cdr3_aa: CSAPRPASGADTQYF
v_call: TRBV27; j_call: TRBJ2-7; cdr3_aa: CASTGSGAYEQYF
v_call: TRBV27; j_call: TRBJ2-7; cdr3_aa: CASSSMGPTGEQYF
v_call: TRBV5-1; j_call: TRBJ1-1; cdr3_aa: CASSTQLQGPNTEAFF
v_call: TRBV18; j_call: TRBJ2-1; cdr3_aa: CASSPRGDTGNEQFF
v_call: TRBV10-2; j_call: TRBJ1-5; cdr3_aa: CASSGDRSGGKNQPQHF
v_call: TRBV28; j_call: TRBJ2-7; cdr3_aa: CASLGTLSYEQYF
v_call: TRBV28; j_call: TRBJ2-7; cdr3_aa: CATDERSPTYEQYF
v_call: TRBV28; j_call: TRBJ2-1; cdr3_aa: CASSLRSRTGTGYEQFF
v_call: TRBV3-1; j_call: TRBJ2-7; cdr3_aa: CASSSSGRGSYEQYF
v_call: TRBV27; j_call: TRBJ2-3; cdr3_aa: CASSITGGTDTQYF
v_call: TRBV15; j_call: NA; cdr3_aa: CATSREVSGIYEQYF
v_call: TRBV9; j_call: TRBJ2-3; cdr3_aa: CASSAPLLAGGDTQYF
v_call: TRBV20-1; j_call: TRBJ2-7; cdr3_aa: CSAKPGQGLIYEQYF
v_call: TRBV5-4; j_call: TRBJ2-1; cdr3_aa: CASSTIAGRYNEQFF
v_call: TRBV28; j_call: TRBJ2-7; cdr3_aa: CASRLNGEYEQYF
v_call: TRBV10-3; j_call: TRBJ2-7; cdr3_aa: CAAHGIDYEQYF
v_call: TRBV7-9; j_call: TRBJ2-6; cdr3_aa: CASSEGYRASGANVLTF
v_call: TRBV9; j_call: TRBJ2-7; cdr3_aa: CASSVAAGLAYEQHF
v_call: TRBV5-1; j_call: TRBJ1-1; cdr3_aa: CASKARGPGEAFF
v_call: TRBV5-8; j_call: TRBJ2-5; cdr3_aa: CASRESRGLRQETQYF
v_call: TRBV7-3; j_call: TRBJ2-2; cdr3_aa: CASKAGRNTGELFF